The 31 T cell receptor beta chains reported below all come from one sample, sequenced in a study of CD8 T cells in ankylosing spondylitis. Study-level findings and limits: Characteristic, it appeared, of ankylosing spondylitis blood was a TCR beta motif of several highly homologous variants.

For these TCRs, the target antigens are not known. MiXCR, run by TCRdb on the 5' RACE reads, gives a single entry per CDR3 protein. This sample carries around 540,000 distinct CDR3 sequences, roughly 13% of them seen once, and the ten largest clones take under 7.5%. The specimen was blood, either unsorted or a sorted T cell fraction (not recorded which). Every receptor here comes from a male donor with ankylosing spondylitis.

The sample holds many counts of this clonotype. V gene TRBV24-1 combines with J gene TRBJ2-5; D is possibly TRBD1 or TRBD2 (5 bases each). CDR1 is KGHDR and CDR2 is SFDVKD in the germline V gene. Trimming removed 3 bases at V and 3 bases at J, with 13 bases between. CDR3 size: 15 residues. CDR3 DNA: TGTGCCACCAGTGATACTCGGGGCTTTAAAGAGACCCAGTACTTC. This translates into CATSDTRGFKETQYF.

The V and J genes are TRBV7-9 and TRBJ2-2; D call uncertain. This CDR3 spans 12 amino acids. Trimming took 3 bases from V and 6 from J, leaving 5 bases between them. Germline CDR1 and CDR2: SEHNR and FQNEAQ (reference sequence). The CDR3 bases are TGTGCCAGCAGCTTTCCGGCCGGGGAGCTGTTTTTT. Amino acids: CASSFPAGELFF. Full variable domain (remainder filled in from reference TRBV7-9 and TRBJ2-2): DTGVSQNPRHKITKRGQNVTFRCDPISEHNRLYWYRQTLGQGPEFLTYFQNEAQLEKSRLLSDRFSAERPKGSFSTLEIQRTEQGDSAMYLCASSFPAGELFFGEGSRLTVL.

This clonotype was detected ten times or more. CDR3 DNA sequence: TGTGCCAGCAGCTTAGCCGGCGGGAGGGCCAGGAATGAGCAGTTCTTC. Its translation: CASSLAGGRARNEQFF. This chain connects TRBV7-9 to TRBJ2-1; TRBD2 matches at 9 bases. This CDR3 has 16 residues. The V and J ends lost 0 bases and 7 bases, in that order; junction bases with no gene match: 7. CDR1 SEHNR and CDR2 FQNEAQ come from the germline V gene (reference sequence).

The V call is TRBV2, the J call TRBJ2-6; TRBD2 agrees at 13 bases. There are 18 residues in the CDR3. Germline trimming cut 6 bases from V and 0 bases from J; bases unmatched to any gene: 5. Germline lookup yields CDR1 SNHLY and CDR2 FYNNEI. This chain's CDR3 is CASSSGTSGTSGANVLTF. The DNA of the CDR3 is TGTGCCAGCAGCTCCGGGACTAGCGGGACCTCTGGGGCCAACGTCCTGACTTTC.

This clonotype has a handful of counts. The gene calls are TRBV29-1 and TRBJ2-1; 13 bases are a match to TRBD2. This CDR3 has 17 residues. The germline V gene has CDR1 SQVTM and CDR2 ANQGSEA. Trimming cost V 3 bases and J 1 base; bases outside gene matches: 6. CDR3 sequence (DNA): TGCAGCGTTGAGAGGCCGGGACTAGCGGGGTCCTACAATGAGCAGTTCTTC. It translates to CSVERPGLAGSYNEQFF.

This clonotype was seen more than once but under ten times. The chain employs TRBV2 and TRBJ2-2; D may be TRBD2 (5 bases). Trimming cost V 2 bases and J 4 bases, with 8 bases left between them. This CDR3 has 14 amino acids. CDR1 is SNHLY and CDR2 is FYNNEI in the germline V gene. This CDR3 is CASSEPAGTGELFF. In DNA, the CDR3 is TGTGCCAGCAGTGAACCGGCGGGCACCGGGGAGCTGTTTTTT. The whole variable domain, remainder taken from reference TRBV2 and TRBJ2-2, is EPEVTQTPSHQVTQMGQEVILRCVPISNHLYFYWYRQILGQKVEFLVSFYNNEISEKSEIFDDQFSVERPDGSNFTLKIRSTKLEDSAMYFCASSEPAGTGELFFGEGSRLTVL.

This clonotype has ten or more counts. The genes are TRBV18 and TRBJ1-1; TRBD1 agrees at 8 bases. From germline, CDR1 is KGHSH and CDR2 LQKENI. J was trimmed by 3 bases and V by 2 bases; bases with no gene match: 5. This CDR3 spans 15 amino acids. The chain's CDR3 is CASSPIRGLDTEAFF. The CDR3 nucleotides read TGTGCCAGCTCACCAATCAGGGGGCTTGACACTGAAGCTTTCTTT.

This chain connects TRBV4-1 to TRBJ2-7; maybe TRBD2 (5 bases). The germline V and J ends were trimmed by 1 base and 2 bases, with 12 bases remaining between them. Germline V gene data show CDR1 as MGHRA and CDR2 as YSYEKL. This CDR3 has 15 amino acids. The CDR3 bases are TGCGCCAGCAGCCAAGGGCTAGCAATTGCCTACGAGCAGTACGTC. Translation: CASSQGLAIAYEQYV.

This chain joins TRBV14 and TRBJ1-2; tentative D call: TRBD1 (6 bases). In germline, CDR1 is SGHDN, CDR2 FVKESK. The length of the CDR3 is 15 residues. V lost 4 bases to trimming and J lost 5 bases, with 17 bases between them. The CDR3 coding sequence is TGTGCCAGCAGCCTAGTCGGCAGGGGCGGATATGGCTACACCTTC. Translating it yields CASSLVGRGGYGYTF.

This clonotype has a count of ten or more. V usage is TRBV12-3 or TRBV12-4 and J usage is TRBJ2-5; D is undetermined. Trimming removed 6 bases from V and 2 bases from J, with 10 bases in between. The CDR3 contains 13 residues. CDR3 protein: CASRPDLQETQYF. The CDR3 DNA is TGTGCCAGCAGGCCGGACCTACAAGAGACCCAGTACTTC.

This clonotype was found many times. The rearrangement joins TRBV12-3 or TRBV12-4 to TRBJ2-3, with D tentatively TRBD2 (6 bases). This CDR3 spans 15 amino acids. With 6 bases removed from V and 6 bases from J, the gap between germline ends came to 19 bases. The CDR3 loop is CASRPLGSGGDTQYF. Written as DNA, the CDR3 is TGTGCCAGCAGACCCCTCGGCAGTGGGGGGGATACGCAGTATTTT.

The chain has TRBV6-1 and TRBJ1-5; no clear D gene. The CDR3 spans 18 residues. Germline lookup yields CDR1 MNHNS and CDR2 SASEGT. V was pared by 5 bases and J by 0 bases, with 20 bases between. Here the CDR3 DNA reads TGTGCCAGCAGTCCCAAGGGTACCGAACAGTATAGCAATCAGCCCCAGCATTTT. Translating it yields CASSPKGTEQYSNQPQHF.

V usage is TRBV12-3 or TRBV12-4 and J usage is TRBJ1-6; unclear D gene. This CDR3 spans 15 amino acids. The V end was cut by 6 bases, the J end by 10 bases, with 19 bases between. CDR3 in DNA: TGTGCCAGCAGAAATTATGTGTGGACGTCATCACCCCTCCACTTT. Protein product: CASRNYVWTSSPLHF.

At least ten counts were recorded for this clonotype. This rearrangement joins TRBV20-1 to TRBJ2-2, with D tentatively TRBD1 (6 bases). CDR3 length: 15 residues. From germline, CDR1 is DFQATT and CDR2 SNEGSKA (reference sequence). V was clipped by 2 bases and J by 0 bases, with 10 bases between them. The CDR3 protein is CSARQGPSNTGELFF. The CDR3 DNA is TGCAGTGCTAGACAGGGGCCTTCGAACACCGGGGAGCTGTTTTTT.

The CDR3 is CATLQRENLDTQYF. Written as DNA, the CDR3 is TGTGCCACCCTTCAGCGGGAGAATCTAGATACGCAGTATTTT. The V call is TRBV6-2 or TRBV6-3, the J call TRBJ2-3, with TRBD2 matching 8 bases. Per the germline V gene, CDR1 is MNHEY and CDR2 is SVGEGT. Trimming took 10 bases from V and 5 from J; bases not matched to a gene: 11. CDR3 length: 14 amino acids.

The table lists this clonotype with a few counts. This rearrangement joins TRBV3-1 to TRBJ1-2; 7 bases align to TRBD1. J gave up 4 bases and V 6 bases, and 11 bases lay outside the gene matches. The CDR3 has 15 residues. Germline CDR1 is LGHDT and CDR2 is YNNKEL (reference sequence). CDR3 sequence: CASRFGPAGGYGYTF. CDR3 DNA: TGTGCCAGCAGATTCGGACCCGCAGGGGGCTATGGCTACACCTTC.

This chain links TRBV20-1 with TRBJ2-3; a possible D gene is TRBD2 (7 bases). Trimming took off 3 bases at V and 3 bases at J, with 28 bases between the two ends. Germline V gene data show CDR1 as DFQATT and CDR2 as SNEGSKA (reference sequence). The CDR3 sequence is 19 residues long. CDR3 in DNA: TGCAGTGCTAGGGGGGCCCCTAGCGGAGGCGTGGTTAAAACAGATACGCAGTATTTT. Protein: CSARGAPSGGVVKTDTQYF.

This clonotype was counted between two and nine times. This chain connects TRBV5-5 to TRBJ2-1; 10 bases align to TRBD2. Germline assignment: CDR1 SGHKS and CDR2 YYEKEE (reference sequence). The CDR3 is made up of 15 amino acids. J gave up 3 bases and V 4 bases, and 4 bases lay outside the gene matches. Here the CDR3 DNA reads TGTGCCAGCAGCAAAGGACTAGCGGACTACAATGAGCAGTTCTTC. Translated: CASSKGLADYNEQFF.

This clonotype has just a few counts. The CDR3 DNA reads as TGTGCCAGCAGTGTCCGCCAGGCTCCCGAGCAGTACGTC. Residues: CASSVRQAPEQYV. The chain employs TRBV2 and TRBJ2-7; D is ambiguous. V was pared by 4 bases and J by 6 bases, with 13 bases between. This CDR3 is built from 13 residues. Germline V gene sequence: CDR1 SNHLY, CDR2 FYNNEI.

This clonotype has only a few counts. The chain combines TRBV24-1 with TRBJ2-7, with D perhaps TRBD2 (5 bases). Germline lookup yields CDR1 KGHDR and CDR2 SFDVKD. V was pared by 3 bases and J by 0 bases, with 17 bases between. The CDR3 is made up of 17 amino acids. CDR3 sequence: CATSDTLTPGSSYEQYV. The CDR3 DNA follows: TGTGCCACCAGTGATACTCTCACACCGGGAAGCTCCTACGAGCAGTACGTC.

This chain connects TRBV11-3 to TRBJ2-5, with 8 bases fitting TRBD2. After removal of 7 bases from V and 2 bases from J, the junction contained 3 bases not matched to a gene. The CDR3 runs to 13 residues. In germline, CDR1 is SGHNT, CDR2 YENEEA. CDR3 sequence: CASIGGGQETQYF. The CDR3, as DNA: TGTGCCAGCATCGGGGGGGGTCAAGAGACCCAGTACTTC.

This clonotype appeared many times. This chain links TRBV29-1 with TRBJ2-2; a weak D match, TRBD1 (5 bases). Per germline, CDR1 SQVTM and CDR2 ANQGSEA. There are 14 residues in the CDR3. Trimming took off 6 bases at V and 1 base at J, with 12 bases between the two ends. The CDR3 sequence is CSVPDSWNTGELFF. The CDR3 DNA sequence: TGCAGCGTGCCTGACAGTTGGAACACCGGGGAGCTGTTTTTT.

The chain combines TRBV24-1 with TRBJ2-5; the match to TRBD1 covers 8 bases. This CDR3 has 16 amino acids. The V and J ends lost 4 bases and 1 base, in that order; junction bases with no gene match: 7. CDR1 is KGHDR, CDR2 SFDVKD, per germline. CDR3 residues: CATSDPGQEIQETQYF. DNA for the CDR3: TGTGCCACCAGTGACCCGGGACAGGAGATCCAAGAGACCCAGTACTTC.

The chain carries TRBV11-1 and TRBJ1-1; 7 positions agree with TRBD1. Germline CDR1 SGHAT, CDR2 FQDESV (reference sequence). This CDR3 comprises 14 residues. Trimming took 6 bases from V and 3 from J; bases not matched to a gene: 7. CDR3 sequence reads: CASSIDRVYTEAFF. DNA for the CDR3: TGTGCCAGCAGTATCGACAGGGTTTACACTGAAGCTTTCTTT. The variable domain in full, completed from reference TRBV11-1 and TRBJ1-1, reads EAEVAQSPRYKITEKSQAVAFWCDPISGHATLYWYRQILGQGPELLVQFQDESVVDDSQLPKDRFSAERLKGVDSTLKIQPAELGDSAMYLCASSIDRVYTEAFFGQGTRLTVV.

In its sample, this clonotype was seen many times. The CDR3 here is CASSYLRTLGTEAFF. CDR3 nucleotides: TGTGCCAGCAGCTATCTTCGGACCCTCGGGACTGAAGCTTTCTTT. The gene calls are TRBV7-9 and TRBJ1-1; D gene uncertain. The CDR3 has 15 residues. Germline CDR1 SEHNR, CDR2 FQNEAQ (reference sequence). V was clipped by 4 bases and J by 5 bases, with 17 bases between them. The complete variable domain, with remaining parts taken from reference TRBV7-9 and TRBJ1-1, reads DTGVSQNPRHKITKRGQNVTFRCDPISEHNRLYWYRQTLGQGPEFLTYFQNEAQLEKSRLLSDRFSAERPKGSFSTLEIQRTEQGDSAMYLCASSYLRTLGTEAFFGQGTRLTVV.

This clonotype has a handful of counts. The V gene is TRBV5-6, the J gene TRBJ2-3; 13 bases fit TRBD2. The CDR3 runs to 19 residues. Germline trimming cut 4 bases from V and 0 bases from J; bases unmatched to any gene: 11. CDR1 is SGHDT, CDR2 YYEEEE, per germline. Here the CDR3 reads CASSLLMGLAGPSTDTQYF. Here the CDR3 DNA reads TGTGCCAGCAGCCTCCTTATGGGACTAGCGGGACCTAGCACAGATACGCAGTATTTT. Looking up the rest from reference TRBV5-6 and TRBJ2-3 gives the full variable domain: DAGVTQSPTHLIKTRGQQVTLRCSPKSGHDTVSWYQQALGQGPQFIFQYYEEEERQRGNFPDRFSGHQFPNYSSELNVNALLLGDSALYLCASSLLMGLAGPSTDTQYFGPGTRLTVL.

The rearrangement joins TRBV3-1 to TRBJ2-5, with D unclear. Looked up from germline, CDR1 is LGHDT and CDR2 is YNNKEL (reference sequence). Trimming stripped 6 bases from V and 3 bases from J, with 11 bases between. The CDR3 is made up of 13 amino acids. The CDR3 region is CASSKQREETQYF. The CDR3 nucleotides read TGTGCCAGCAGTAAACAGAGAGAAGAGACCCAGTACTTC.

This clonotype occurred a few times. This rearrangement joins TRBV4-2 to TRBJ2-1, with a weak D call TRBD2 (5 bases). The CDR3 is 17 amino acids. Trimming took off 6 bases at V and 0 bases at J, with 18 bases between the two ends. The germline V gene encodes CDR1 LGHNA and CDR2 YNFKEQ. The CDR3 here is CASRRTPSRSSYNEQFF. The CDR3 DNA reads as TGTGCCAGCAGACGTACCCCTAGCAGGAGCTCCTACAATGAGCAGTTCTTC.

The chain is built from TRBV19 and TRBJ2-7; 7 nucleotides line up with TRBD1. Trimming removed 5 bases from V and 2 bases from J; junction bases left unmatched: 12. CDR1 is LNHDA, CDR2 SQIVND, per germline (reference sequence). The CDR3 contains 16 residues. The DNA for the CDR3 is TGTGCCAGTAGTCCTTGGGCTCGAGGGGGCACCTACGAGCAGTACTTC. Its translation: CASSPWARGGTYEQYF.

This clonotype turned up a few times. The chain has TRBV5-1 and TRBJ2-6; TRBD1 aligns across 9 bases. CDR3 size: 17 residues. Trimming at V came to 4 bases and at J to 0 bases, leaving 5 bases not matched to a gene. The germline V gene has CDR1 SGHRS and CDR2 YFSETQ. The CDR3 region has the DNA TGCGCCAGCAGCCACGGGACAGGGCTCTCTGGGGCCAACGTCCTGACTTTC. Translated, it gives CASSHGTGLSGANVLTF.

This clonotype was seen a few times. The rearrangement uses TRBV2 and TRBJ2-5, with 9 nucleotides matching TRBD2. CDR3 length: 16 residues. Trimming removed 2 bases from V and 3 bases from J; junction bases left unmatched: 7. CDR1 and CDR2 (germline): SNHLY, FYNNEI. The CDR3 region is CASSEMGGRAEETQYF. The CDR3 nucleotides are TGTGCCAGCAGTGAAATGGGCGGGAGGGCCGAAGAGACCCAGTACTTC. Based on the CDR3 plus reference TRBV2 and TRBJ2-5, the full variable domain is EPEVTQTPSHQVTQMGQEVILRCVPISNHLYFYWYRQILGQKVEFLVSFYNNEISEKSEIFDDQFSVERPDGSNFTLKIRSTKLEDSAMYFCASSEMGGRAEETQYFGPGTRLLVL.